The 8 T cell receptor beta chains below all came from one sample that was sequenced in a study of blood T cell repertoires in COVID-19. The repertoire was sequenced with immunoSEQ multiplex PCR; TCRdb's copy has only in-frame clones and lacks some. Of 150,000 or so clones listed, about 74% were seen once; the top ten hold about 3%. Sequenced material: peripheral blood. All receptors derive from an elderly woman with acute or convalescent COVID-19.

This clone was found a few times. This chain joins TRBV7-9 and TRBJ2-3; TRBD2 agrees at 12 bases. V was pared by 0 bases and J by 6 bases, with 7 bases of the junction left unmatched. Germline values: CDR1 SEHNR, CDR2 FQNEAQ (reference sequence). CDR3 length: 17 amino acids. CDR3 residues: CASSLARTSGTPDTQYF. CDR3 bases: TGTGCCAGCAGCTTAGCCCGGACTAGCGGGACTCCGGATACGCAGTATTTT.

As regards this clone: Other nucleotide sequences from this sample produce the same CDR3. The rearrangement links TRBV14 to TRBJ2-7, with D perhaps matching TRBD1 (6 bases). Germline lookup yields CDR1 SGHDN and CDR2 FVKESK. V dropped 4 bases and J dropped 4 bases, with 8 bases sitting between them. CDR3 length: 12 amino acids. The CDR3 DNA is TGTGCCAGCAGCCCCCAGGGGTACGAGCAGTACTTC. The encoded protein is CASSPQGYEQYF.

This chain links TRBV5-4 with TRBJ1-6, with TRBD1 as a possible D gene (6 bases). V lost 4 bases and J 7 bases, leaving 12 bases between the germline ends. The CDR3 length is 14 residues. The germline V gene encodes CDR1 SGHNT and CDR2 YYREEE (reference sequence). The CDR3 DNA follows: TGTGCCAGCAGCGCGGACAGAAAGAATTCACCCCTCCACTTT. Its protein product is CASSADRKNSPLHF.

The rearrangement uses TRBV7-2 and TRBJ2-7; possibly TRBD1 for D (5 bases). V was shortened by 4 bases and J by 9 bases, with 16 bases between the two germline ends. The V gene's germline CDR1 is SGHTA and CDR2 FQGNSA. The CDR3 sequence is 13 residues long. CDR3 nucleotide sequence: TGTGCCAGCAGCTACCCTTCAGGGATTACGCAGTACTTC. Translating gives CASSYPSGITQYF. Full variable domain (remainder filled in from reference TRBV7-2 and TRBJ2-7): GAGVSQSPSNKVTEKGKDVELRCDPISGHTALYWYRQSLGQGLEFLIYFQGNSAPDKSGLPSDRFSAERTGGSVSTLTIQRTQQEDSAVYLCASSYPSGITQYFGPGTRLTVT.

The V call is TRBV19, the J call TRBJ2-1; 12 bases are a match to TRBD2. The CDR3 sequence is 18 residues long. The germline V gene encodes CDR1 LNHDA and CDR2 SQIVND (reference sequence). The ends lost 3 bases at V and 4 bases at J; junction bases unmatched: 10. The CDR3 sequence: CASSMGLAGSSGYNEQFF. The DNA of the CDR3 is TGTGCCAGTAGTATGGGACTAGCGGGTTCCTCCGGGTACAATGAGCAGTTCTTC.

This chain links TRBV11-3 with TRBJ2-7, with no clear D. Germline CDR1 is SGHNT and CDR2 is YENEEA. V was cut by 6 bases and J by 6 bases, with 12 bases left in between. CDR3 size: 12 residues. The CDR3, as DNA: TGTGCCAGCAGTTCCGACTCTGGCGAGCAGTACTTC. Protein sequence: CASSSDSGEQYF.

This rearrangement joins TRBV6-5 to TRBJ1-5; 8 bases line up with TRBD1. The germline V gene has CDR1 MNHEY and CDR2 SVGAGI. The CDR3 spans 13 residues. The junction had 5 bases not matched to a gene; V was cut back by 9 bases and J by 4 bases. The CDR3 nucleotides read TGTGCCAGTTTGGGGACAGGTAATCAGCCCCAGCATTTT. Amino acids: CASLGTGNQPQHF.

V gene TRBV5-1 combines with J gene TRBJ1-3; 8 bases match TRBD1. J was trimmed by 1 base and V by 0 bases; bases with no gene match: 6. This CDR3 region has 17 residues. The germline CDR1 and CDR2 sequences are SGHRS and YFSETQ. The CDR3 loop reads CASSLVARGRSGNTIYF. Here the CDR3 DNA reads TGCGCCAGCAGCTTGGTCGCCAGGGGGCGTTCTGGAAACACCATATATTTT.